This T cell receptor (beta chain) was retrieved from a study of shared clonotypes between healthy human individuals. Concerning this clone: One junction end disagrees with the germline gene, perhaps due to a read error. The identical CDR3 is also encoded by other nucleotide sequences in the sample.

The germline CDR1 and CDR2 sequences are MNHEY and SMNVEV (reference sequence). The CDR3 runs 16 residues. Profiled with immunoSEQ multiplex PCR; TCRdb holds only in-frame clones, not every one. The data show approximately 470,000 clones, around 73% seen once. The sequence derives from a woman aged 40 to 49 in good health. Some clones in this sample may be carry-over from other donors' samples. Sequencing used PBMCs. V gene TRBV27 combines with J gene TRBJ1-5, with TRBD1 matching over 7 bases. The CDR3, as DNA: TGCGCCAGCAGAGACCTCCGGGACAGCAGCAATCAGCCCCAGCATTTT. It is translated as CASRDLRDSSNQPQHF.